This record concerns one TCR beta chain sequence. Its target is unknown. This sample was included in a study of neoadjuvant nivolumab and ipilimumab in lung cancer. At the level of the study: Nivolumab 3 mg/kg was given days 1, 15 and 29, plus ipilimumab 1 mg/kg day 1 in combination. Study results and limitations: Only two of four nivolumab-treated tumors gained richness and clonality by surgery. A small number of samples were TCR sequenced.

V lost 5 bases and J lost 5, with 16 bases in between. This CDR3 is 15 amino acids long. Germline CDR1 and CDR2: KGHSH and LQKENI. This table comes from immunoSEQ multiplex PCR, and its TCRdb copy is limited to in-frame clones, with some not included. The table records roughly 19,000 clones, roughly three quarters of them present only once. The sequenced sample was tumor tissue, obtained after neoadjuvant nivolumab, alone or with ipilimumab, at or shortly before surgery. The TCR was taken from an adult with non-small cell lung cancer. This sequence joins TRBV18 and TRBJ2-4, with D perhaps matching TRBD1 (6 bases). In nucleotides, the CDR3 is TGTGCCAGCTCAACCTCCGGGACACCCCAAAACATTCAGTACTTC. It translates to CASSTSGTPQNIQYF. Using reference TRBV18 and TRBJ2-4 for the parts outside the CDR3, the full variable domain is NAGVMQNPRHLVRRRGQEARLRCSPMKGHSHVYWYRQLPEEGLKFMVYLQKENIIDESGMPKERFSAEFPKEGPSILRIQQVVRGDSAAYFCASSTSGTPQNIQYFGAGTRLSVL.